The present T cell receptor (beta chain) was sequenced within a study of blood T cell repertoires in COVID-19. In the original analysis: Estimates of nucleated cell counts were drawn from the amplification of reference gene primers. This table comes from immunoSEQ multiplex PCR, and its TCRdb copy is limited to in-frame clones, with some not included. V and J calls and clone size follow that table, whereas D and trimming were derived from the DNA. Among about 210,000 clones listed, about 86% were seen once. Germline V CDR1 and CDR2: SGHRS, YFSETQ. The CDR3 is 17 residues long. Trimming took off 0 bases at V and 1 base at J, with 16 bases between the two ends.

The chain carries TRBV5-1 and TRBJ2-5; TRBD2 might be the D (6 bases). The sequence came from a woman in her forties with acute COVID-19. The sample was PBMCs or T cells enriched from blood (not recorded which). Here the CDR3 DNA reads TGCGCCAGCAGCTTGGGTAGCGGAGCCTATCGCCAAGAGACCCAGTACTTC. Its protein is CASSLGSGAYRQETQYF. Full variable domain (rest looked up from reference TRBV5-1 and TRBJ2-5): KAGVTQTPRYLIKTRGQQVTLSCSPISGHRSVSWYQQTPGQGLQFLFEYFSETQRNKGNFPGRFSGRQFSNSRSEMNVSTLELGDSALYLCASSLGSGAYRQETQYFGPGTRLLVL.